This T cell receptor (beta chain) was profiled in a study of siplizumab effects on memory and regulatory T cells. Clones were read by immunoSEQ multiplex PCR, and TCRdb kept only the in-frame ones, dropping some. The data show more than 75,000 clones, with more than 85% seen just once and around 6.5% held by the top ten. The CDR3 spans 16 residues. Germline V gene lookup returns CDR1 MNHGY and CDR2 SAAAGT. Trimming removed 4 bases from V and 0 bases from J, with 14 bases in between. This receptor was obtained from a human donor in good health. V and J are TRBV6-8 and TRBJ2-3; TRBD1 or TRBD2 may be the D gene (5 bases each). The sample comprised CD8+ T cells sorted from blood. The CDR3 loop reads CASSLRPGRSTDTQYF. CDR3 nucleotides: TGTGCCAGCAGTTTACGGCCGGGACGCAGCACAGATACGCAGTATTTT.